This T cell receptor beta chain was found in a study of T-cell reconstitution after alpha-beta-depleted transplantation in children. This CDR3 has 15 residues. Germline CDR1 SGHTA, CDR2 FQGNSA. Deletions cut 3 bases from V and 8 bases from J, with 17 bases between. The authors prepared the TCRbeta library with unique molecular identifiers. TCRdb reprocessed the PCR reads via MiXCR and lists one record per CDR3 protein. The sample yields about 500,000 distinct CDR3 sequences, more than 9.5% seen once. The genes are TRBV7-2 and TRBJ2-4; D possibly corresponds to TRBD1 (5 bases). The sample in question was PBMCs, mostly from graft donor cells, obtained 180 days after TCRalphabeta/CD19-depleted stem cell transplant. This receptor was obtained from a female patient aged 2-9 years who had a stem cell transplant for aplastic anemia, so the T cells may come from the graft donor. The CDR3 protein is CASSFRSGKLDIQYF. The CDR3 coding sequence is TGTGCCAGCAGCTTTAGGTCAGGGAAGTTGGACATTCAGTACTTC.